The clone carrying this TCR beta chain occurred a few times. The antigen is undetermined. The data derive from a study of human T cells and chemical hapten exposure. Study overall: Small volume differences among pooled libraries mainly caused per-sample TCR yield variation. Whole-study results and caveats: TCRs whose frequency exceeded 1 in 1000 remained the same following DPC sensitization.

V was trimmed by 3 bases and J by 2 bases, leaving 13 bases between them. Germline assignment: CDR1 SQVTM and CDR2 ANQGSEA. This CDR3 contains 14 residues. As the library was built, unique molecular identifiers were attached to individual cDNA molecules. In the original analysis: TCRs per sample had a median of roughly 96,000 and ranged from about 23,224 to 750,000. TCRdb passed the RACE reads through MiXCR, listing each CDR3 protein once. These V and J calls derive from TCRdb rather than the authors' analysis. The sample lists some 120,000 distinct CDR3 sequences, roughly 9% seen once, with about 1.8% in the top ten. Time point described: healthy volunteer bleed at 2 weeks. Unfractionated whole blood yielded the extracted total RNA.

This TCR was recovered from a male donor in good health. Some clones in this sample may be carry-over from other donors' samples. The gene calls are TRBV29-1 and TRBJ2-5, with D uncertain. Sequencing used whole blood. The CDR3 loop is CSVDVGVIQETQYF. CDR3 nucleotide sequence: TGCAGCGTTGACGTCGGCGTGATACAAGAGACCCAGTACTTC.